The T cell receptor beta chain described here comes from a study of molecular identifiers for immune sequencing clone quantification. Study context: With replicates, the RNA of around 20,000 or 99,000 naive CD8 cells was split five ways and four were sequenced.

Germline values: CDR1 SGHTA, CDR2 FQGNSA. With 2 bases removed from V and 0 bases from J, the gap between germline ends came to 13 bases. The CDR3 consists of 16 residues. Both previously described methods and listed TCR primers were employed to make bulk TCR libraries. TCRdb passed the PCR reads through MiXCR, listing each CDR3 protein once. In the table there are about half a million distinct CDR3 sequences, roughly 23% of which are singletons. Naive CD8 libraries used 20,000 to 1,000,000 sorted cells and 10%, 30% or 50% RNA. Sorting recovered naive CD8 T cells on a CD8+CD4-CCR7+CD45RA+ profile. This clonotype was counted many times.

Sequenced: naive CD8+ T cells from blood, with Jurkat cell RNA spiked in. As to subset: FACS-sorted CD8+CD4-CCR7+CD45RA+ naive T cells. This chain joins TRBV7-2 and TRBJ2-5; no clear D gene. This clonotype originated in a human donor in good health. Some libraries in this study had Jurkat cell RNA spiked in. The CDR3 sequence is CASSLRVGRHQETQYF. The CDR3 DNA sequence: TGTGCCAGCAGCTTAAGAGTGGGCAGGCACCAAGAGACCCAGTACTTC.